A single sample is the source of the 9 T cell receptor beta chains below, sequenced in a study of control samples from healthy donors and cancer patients. The protocol was immunoSEQ multiplex PCR, while the TCRdb copy is restricted to in-frame clones and leaves out a portion. The sample carries about 70,000 clones, nearly 85% recorded once. The sample was blood. All receptors come from a man between 45 and 60 years old in good health.

The V and J genes are TRBV6-2 or TRBV6-3 and TRBJ2-7, with D perhaps TRBD1 or TRBD2 (6 bases each). The ends were cut back, 4 bases at V and 3 bases at J, with 13 bases in the middle. This CDR3 comprises 14 residues. Per the germline V gene, CDR1 is MNHEY and CDR2 is SVGEGT. The CDR3 DNA reads TGTGCCAGCAGTTGGAGGGACACCTACTACGAGCAGTACTTC. Translation gives CASSWRDTYYEQYF.

The chain couples TRBV7-9 to TRBJ2-5; TRBD2 matches at 8 bases. V dropped 5 bases and J dropped 3; count of bases not matched to a gene: 11. Per germline, CDR1 SEHNR and CDR2 FQNEAQ (reference sequence). The CDR3 has 16 amino acids. This CDR3 is CASSASGTRIKETQYF. The CDR3 nucleotides read TGTGCCAGCAGCGCCTCCGGGACTAGGATTAAAGAGACCCAGTACTTC.

The genes are TRBV20-1 and TRBJ2-4; tentative D call: TRBD2 (6 bases). Germline V gives CDR1 DFQATT, CDR2 SNEGSKA (reference sequence). Between the trimmed V and J ends, which lost 3 bases and 15 bases, there was a span of 15 bases. The CDR3 covers 11 residues. In DNA form, the CDR3 reads TGCAGTGCTAGTTCCCCCGGGGGAGGGTACTTC. It specifies CSASSPGGGYF.

This sequence joins TRBV9 and TRBJ2-7; D is uncertain. The germline gives CDR1 SGDLS, CDR2 YYNGEE. With 1 base removed from V and 6 bases from J, the gap between germline ends came to 11 bases. The CDR3 totals 13 residues. The CDR3, as DNA: TGTGCCAGCAGCGTACAGAATTCGGCCGAGCAGTACTTC. Translated: CASSVQNSAEQYF.

As concerns this clone: The limits of the CDR3 on the DNA are not certain, so only TCRdb's listed CDR3 is given. The V gene is TRBV12-2, the J gene TRBJ1-1. TRBV12-2 is assigned pseudogene status. The CDR3 contains 16 residues when both ends are counted. CDR3 in amino acids: CASRLGSVGRGTEAFF.

The CDR3 loop reads CASRDTTSYEQYF. CDR3 coding DNA: TGTGCCAGTAGGGACACCACTTCCTACGAGCAGTACTTC. J is TRBJ2-7 and V is TRBV19, with a weak D call TRBD1 (5 bases). The CDR3 contains 13 residues. Germline V CDR1 and CDR2: LNHDA, SQIVND (reference sequence). The germline V and J ends were trimmed by 6 bases and 1 base, with 10 bases remaining between them.

The V call is TRBV12-3 or TRBV12-4, the J call TRBJ1-2; 10 positions match TRBD1. Losses at the gene ends were 6 bases for V and 8 bases for J; bases not matched to a gene: 6. The CDR3 is 13 amino acids. The CDR3 loop reads CASRPGQGLGYTF. Here the CDR3 DNA reads TGTGCCAGCAGACCGGGACAGGGGTTGGGCTACACCTTC.

The chain links TRBV5-4 to TRBJ2-7; possibly TRBD2 for D (6 bases). V was shortened by 2 bases and J by 7 bases, with 16 bases between the two germline ends. Per the germline V gene, CDR1 is SGHNT and CDR2 is YYREEE (reference sequence). The CDR3 consists of 14 residues. The CDR3 spells CASSFPGVVEEQYF. Here the CDR3 DNA reads TGTGCCAGCAGCTTTCCGGGAGTCGTTGAAGAGCAGTACTTC.

This sequence joins TRBV19 and TRBJ2-2, with 7 bases lining up with TRBD1. The trim removed 6 bases at V and 4 bases at J, leaving 5 bases unmatched. The CDR3 runs 14 residues. CDR1 is LNHDA and CDR2 is SQIVND in the germline V gene (reference sequence). CDR3 nucleotides: TGTGCCAGTAGACAGGGGTCGGGCACCGGGGAGCTGTTTTTT. Encoded protein: CASRQGSGTGELFF.